The clone carrying this TCR beta chain was seen just once. Its antigen is not known. Looked up from germline, CDR1 is SQVTM and CDR2 is ANQGSEA. V lost 7 bases and J 1 base, leaving 15 bases between the germline ends. This CDR3 region has 14 residues. This sample stems from a study of shared clonotypes between healthy human individuals. Study-wide results and limits: Generally, naive subsets (rather than memory subsets) showed larger estimated richness.

The assay was immunoSEQ multiplex PCR, and TCRdb's table has in-frame clones only and misses some. The repertoire holds around 940,000 clones, with 76% as singletons. The sequencing sample was made of memory CD4+ T cells sorted from blood. Subset here: CD45RA-negative fraction. This sequence joins TRBV29-1 and TRBJ2-3; a weak D match, TRBD2 (6 bases). This receptor was obtained from a young man in good health. CDR3 sequence (DNA): TGCAGCGCTCCCCCCCCGGGGGGCACAGATACGCAGTATTTT. This encodes CSAPPPGGTDTQYF.